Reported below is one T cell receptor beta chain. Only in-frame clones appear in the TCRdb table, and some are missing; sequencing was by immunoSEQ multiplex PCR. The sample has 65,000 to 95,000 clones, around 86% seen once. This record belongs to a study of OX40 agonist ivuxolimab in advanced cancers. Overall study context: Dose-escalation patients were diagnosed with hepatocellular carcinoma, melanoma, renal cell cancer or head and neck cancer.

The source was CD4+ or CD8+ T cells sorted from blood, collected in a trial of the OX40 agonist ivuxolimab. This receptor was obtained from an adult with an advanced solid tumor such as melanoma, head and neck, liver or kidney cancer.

The CDR3: CASRSLAGTGELFF. The DNA for the CDR3 is TGTGCCAGCAGGTCACTAGCGGGAACAGGGGAGCTGTTTTTT. The gene calls are TRBV5-5 and TRBJ2-2; 10 nucleotides agree with TRBD2. V gave up 5 bases and J gave up 8 bases; unmatched junction bases: 6. The CDR3 contains 14 residues. Germline CDR1 reads SGHKS; CDR2 reads YYEKEE (reference sequence).